The rows below give T cell receptor beta chains drawn from one sample of a study of cytomegalovirus exposure and HLA in healthy donors. Assay: immunoSEQ multiplex PCR; the TCRdb copy retains only in-frame clones and omits some. Here the sample spans about 200,000 clones, 75% to 85% being singletons. Sequencing was performed on PBMCs. The receptors were gathered from a girl aged 10 to 17 in good health and CMV-seronegative. Each CDR3 is given with its conserved first and last residue. D genes are given only for firm matches. Some rows mark clone size as missing; the rest say once, few, many or name a class of expanded clone.

>NA|TRBD1|TRBV27|TRBJ2-3
TGTGCCAGCAGTAGGACAGGGGGCGCGTATACGCAGTATTTT
CASSRTGGAYTQYF
>NA|NA|TRBV28|TRBJ1-2
TGTGCCAGCAGTTTGAGGAGTTATGGCTACACCTTC
CASSLRSYGYTF
>NA|TRBD1|TRBV28|TRBJ1-5
TGTGCCAGCAGACTATATAGGGACAGGGGGAGATATCAGCCCCAGCATTTT
CASRLYRDRGRYQPQHF
>NA|NA|TRBV25-1|TRBJ1-6
TGTGCCAGCAGCGTGACTGGCTCACCCCTCCACTTT
CASSVTGSPLHF
>once|TRBD2|TRBV27|TRBJ2-5
TGTGCCAGCACCCCTGGTGGCGGGAGAGGAGGAGAGACCCAGTACTTC
CASTPGGGRGGETQYF
>NA|TRBD1|TRBV10-2|TRBJ1-4
TGCGCCAGCAGGGGACAGGGGGCATATGAAAAACTGTTTTTT
CASRGQGAYEKLFF
>NA|NA|TRBV6-5|TRBJ1-1
TGTGCCAGCACCATTTCTGGGGCTATGAACACTGAAGCTTTCTTT
CASTISGAMNTEAFF
>NA|TRBD2|TRBV5-4|TRBJ2-7
TGTGCCAGCAGCCCGGGACTAGCGGCCTACGAGCAGTACTTC
CASSPGLAAYEQYF
>NA|TRBD2|TRBV27|TRBJ2-5
TGTGCCAGCCGATATAGCGGGAGCCAAGAGACCCAGTACTTC
CASRYSGSQETQYF
>few|TRBD2|TRBV9|TRBJ2-7
TGTGCCAGCAGCCCTACTAGCGGGGGCTACGAGCAGTACTTC
CASSPTSGGYEQYF
>NA|NA|TRBV5-6|TRBJ2-7
TGTGCCAGCAGCCTCACCTACTACGAGCAGTACTTC
CASSLTYYEQYF
>NA|NA|TRBV28|TRBJ2-5
TGTGCCAGCAGTTTGGGGACACTAGAGACCCAGTACTTC
CASSLGTLETQYF